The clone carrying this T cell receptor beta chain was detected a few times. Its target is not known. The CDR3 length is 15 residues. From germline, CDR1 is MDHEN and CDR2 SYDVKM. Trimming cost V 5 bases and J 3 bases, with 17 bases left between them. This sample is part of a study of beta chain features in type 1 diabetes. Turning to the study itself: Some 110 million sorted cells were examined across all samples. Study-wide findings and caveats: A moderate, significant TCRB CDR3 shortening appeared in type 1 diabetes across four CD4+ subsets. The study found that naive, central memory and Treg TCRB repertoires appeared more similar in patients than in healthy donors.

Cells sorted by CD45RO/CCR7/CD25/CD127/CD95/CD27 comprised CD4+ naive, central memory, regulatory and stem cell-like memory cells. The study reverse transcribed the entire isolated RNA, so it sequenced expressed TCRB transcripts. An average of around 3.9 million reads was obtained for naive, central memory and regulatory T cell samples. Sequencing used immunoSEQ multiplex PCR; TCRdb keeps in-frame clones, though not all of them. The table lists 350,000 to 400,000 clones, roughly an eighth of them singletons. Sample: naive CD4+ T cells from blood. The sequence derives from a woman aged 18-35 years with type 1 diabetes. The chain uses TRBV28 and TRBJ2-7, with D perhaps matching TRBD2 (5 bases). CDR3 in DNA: TGTGCCAGCAGTCCCCCCTGGGCCGGGGACTACGAGCAGTACTTC. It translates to CASSPPWAGDYEQYF.